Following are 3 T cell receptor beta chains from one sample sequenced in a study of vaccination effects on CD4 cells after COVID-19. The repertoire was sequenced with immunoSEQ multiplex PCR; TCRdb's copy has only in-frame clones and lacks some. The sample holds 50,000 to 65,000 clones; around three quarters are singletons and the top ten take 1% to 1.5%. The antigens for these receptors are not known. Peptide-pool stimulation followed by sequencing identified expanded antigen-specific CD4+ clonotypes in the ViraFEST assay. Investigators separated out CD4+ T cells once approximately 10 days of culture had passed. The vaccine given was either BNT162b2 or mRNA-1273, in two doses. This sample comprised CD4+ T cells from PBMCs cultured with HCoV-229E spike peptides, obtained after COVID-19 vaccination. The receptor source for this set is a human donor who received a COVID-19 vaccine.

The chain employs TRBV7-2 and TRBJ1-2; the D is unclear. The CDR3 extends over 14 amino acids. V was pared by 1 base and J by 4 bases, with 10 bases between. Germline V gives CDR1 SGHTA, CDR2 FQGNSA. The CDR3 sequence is CASSLGIGSYGYTF. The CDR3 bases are TGTGCCAGCAGCTTAGGCATTGGCAGCTATGGCTACACCTTC.

CDR3 nucleotide sequence: TGTGCCAGCTCCCGGGGAGGGGTCGGCACTGAAGCTTTCTTT. Protein sequence: CASSRGGVGTEAFF. The rearrangement joins TRBV18 to TRBJ1-1, with D possibly matching TRBD1 (5 bases). The length of the CDR3 is 14 residues. Trimming shortened V by 6 bases and J by 4 bases, and 15 bases separated the two germline ends. The germline V gene has CDR1 KGHSH and CDR2 LQKENI. The full variable domain, its missing parts supplied by reference TRBV18 and TRBJ1-1, is NAGVMQNPRHLVRRRGQEARLRCSPMKGHSHVYWYRQLPEEGLKFMVYLQKENIIDESGMPKERFSAEFPKEGPSILRIQQVVRGDSAAYFCASSRGGVGTEAFFGQGTRLTVV.

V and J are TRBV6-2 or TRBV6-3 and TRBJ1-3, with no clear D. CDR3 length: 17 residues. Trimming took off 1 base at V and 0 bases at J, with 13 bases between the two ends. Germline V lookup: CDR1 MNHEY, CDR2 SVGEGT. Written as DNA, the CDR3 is TGTGCCAGCAGTTACTTCCCTGACGGGAGCTCTGGAAACACCATATATTTT. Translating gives CASSYFPDGSSGNTIYF.